Below, 18 T cell receptor beta chains from the same sample are listed, as sequenced in a study of spatial heterogeneity in lung cancer. The time point: sample taken at primary tumor resection. TCRdb fed the 5' RACE reads into MiXCR, producing one record per CDR3 protein. Altogether approximately 66,000 distinct CDR3 sequences are present, roughly 6.4% being singletons, with the ten largest covering around 15%. The source was PBMCs, collected at surgery. Receptors originate from a female donor with early-stage non-small cell lung cancer.

In this sample, this clonotype turned up a few times. J is TRBJ2-6 and V is TRBV28; D gene uncertain. Trimming shortened V by 4 bases and J by 2 bases, and 6 bases separated the two germline ends. This CDR3 is built from 14 residues. Germline loops: CDR1 MDHEN, CDR2 SYDVKM. CDR3 sequence (DNA): TGTGCCAGCAGTTCAAGGGCTGGGGCCAACGTCCTGACTTTC. Its protein is CASSSRAGANVLTF.

The V and J genes are TRBV11-3 and TRBJ2-1; 9 nucleotides match TRBD1. The CDR3 is made up of 15 amino acids. The J segment lost 5 bases and the V segment lost 3 bases, leaving 5 bases of the junction unmatched. The germline V gene has CDR1 SGHNT and CDR2 YENEEA. CDR3 in DNA: TGTGCCAGCAGCTTGATGGGACAGGGAAACAATGAGCAGTTCTTC. Its translation is CASSLMGQGNNEQFF.

In this sample, this clonotype turned up many times. J is TRBJ2-1 and V is TRBV6-5; the D gene is possibly TRBD1 (6 bases). The CDR3 totals 16 residues. The V gene's germline CDR1 is MNHEY and CDR2 SVGAGI. The V end lost 0 bases, the J end lost 10 bases, and 19 bases lay between the germline ends. The CDR3 nucleotides read TGTGCCAGCAGTTACTCAACAGGGTCTATCTCGGGGGAGCAGTTCTTC. Its translation: CASSYSTGSISGEQFF.

The table lists this clonotype with many counts. The V gene is TRBV21-1, the J gene TRBJ2-7; the DNA was not used to check the table's D call, TRBD1. TRBV21-1 is marked as a pseudogene. The CDR3 contains 16 residues. The CDR3 nucleotides read TGTGCCAGCATCTCCGACAAAGGGACAGGGGGGTACGAGCAGTACTTC. Amino acid sequence: CASISDKGTGGYEQYF.

With regard to this clonotype: This may arise from a read error, as a much more abundant clone is one base away. V is TRBV5-6 and J is TRBJ2-5; TRBD1 might be the D (5 bases). Looked up from germline, CDR1 is SGHDT and CDR2 is YYEEEE. The CDR3 covers 14 residues. CDR3 amino acids: CANSQTVFQETQYF. DNA for the CDR3: TGTGCCAACAGCCAGACAGTCTTCCAAGAGACCCAGTACTTC. Combining the CDR3 with reference TRBV5-6 and TRBJ2-5 gives the whole variable domain DAGVTQSPTHLIKTRGQQVTLRCSPKSGHDTVSWYQQALGQGPQFIFQYYEEEERQRGNFPDRFSGHQFPNYSSELNVNALLLGDSALYLCANSQTVFQETQYFGPGTRLLVL.

This clonotype occurred many times. This sequence joins TRBV2 and TRBJ2-7; D unclear. Germline CDR1 is SNHLY and CDR2 is FYNNEI. The CDR3 is 11 residues long. Trimming pared 4 bases from V and 3 bases from J, leaving 4 bases between. The CDR3 region is CASSGLYEQYV. In nucleotides, the CDR3 is TGTGCCAGCAGTGGCCTCTACGAGCAGTACGTC.

The chain recombines TRBV5-1 with TRBJ2-1, with 10 bases fitting TRBD2. Per the germline V gene, CDR1 is SGHRS and CDR2 is YFSETQ. The CDR3 spans 16 residues. J gave up 6 bases and V 0 bases, and 6 bases lay outside the gene matches. CDR3 loop: CASSLELAGGGNEQFF. DNA of the CDR3: TGCGCCAGCAGCTTGGAATTAGCGGGGGGCGGCAATGAGCAGTTCTTC.

The sample holds many counts of this clonotype. The genes are TRBV11-3 and TRBJ1-5; possible D gene TRBD1, 5 bases. V gave up 3 bases and J gave up 6 bases, with 12 bases separating them. This CDR3 spans 14 amino acids. Germline V gives CDR1 SGHNT, CDR2 YENEEA. CDR3 protein: CASSFSGGGQPQHF. The CDR3 DNA is TGTGCCAGCAGCTTTTCGGGGGGAGGTCAGCCCCAGCATTTT.

This clonotype was observed at least ten times. The chain recombines TRBV7-9 with TRBJ1-1; D not certain. The germline V gene has CDR1 SEHNR and CDR2 FQNEAQ (reference sequence). V gave up 1 base and J gave up 0 bases, with 9 bases separating them. This CDR3 has 15 amino acids. The DNA for the CDR3 is TGTGCCAGCAGCTTAGACGTCCAAATGAACACTGAAGCTTTCTTT. Translated: CASSLDVQMNTEAFF.

This clonotype was found a few times. The rearrangement joins TRBV7-2 to TRBJ2-5; D not resolved. The CDR3 sequence is 13 residues long. CDR1 and CDR2 (germline): SGHTA, FQGNSA. The V end lost 2 bases, the J end lost 4 bases, and 8 bases lay between the germline ends. CDR3 residues: CASSLKSRETQYF. The CDR3 nucleotides read TGTGCCAGCAGCTTAAAGTCCAGAGAGACCCAGTACTTC.

This clonotype has a single count. The rearrangement joins TRBV6-4 to TRBJ1-1; a possible D gene is TRBD1 (6 bases). This CDR3 has 13 residues. Germline-derived CDR1 and CDR2 are MRHNA and SNTAGT. With 7 bases removed from V and 2 bases from J, the gap between germline ends came to 11 bases. This CDR3 is CASTRTANTEAFF. The CDR3 coding sequence is TGTGCCAGCACTCGGACAGCCAACACTGAAGCTTTCTTT.

This clonotype has more than one count but fewer than ten. The chain joins TRBV5-1 to TRBJ1-4, with D maybe TRBD1 (5 bases). The CDR3 loop spans 15 amino acids. Per the germline V gene, CDR1 is SGHRS and CDR2 is YFSETQ. Trimming stripped 1 base from V and 9 bases from J, with 16 bases between. The CDR3 spells CASSLQGRTKKKLFF. CDR3 coding DNA: TGCGCCAGCAGCTTGCAGGGACGGACTAAGAAAAAACTGTTTTTT.

There are many counts of this clonotype. The rearrangement joins TRBV7-9 to TRBJ1-4, with D possibly TRBD1 on 5 matching bases. The CDR3 runs 14 residues. In germline, CDR1 is SEHNR, CDR2 FQNEAQ (reference sequence). V lost 5 bases and J lost 8, with 15 bases in between. The CDR3 DNA sequence: TGTGCCAGCAGCCCCGAGCAGTGGGGCGAAAAACTGTTTTTT. As protein: CASSPEQWGEKLFF.

This clonotype appeared many times. This sequence joins TRBV4-1 and TRBJ2-7; 7 nucleotides match TRBD1. The germline CDR1 and CDR2 sequences are MGHRA and YSYEKL. The length of the CDR3 is 16 residues. The V and J ends lost 0 bases and 0 bases, in that order; junction bases with no gene match: 5. This chain's CDR3 is CASSQEGDSYSYEQYF. In DNA form, the CDR3 reads TGCGCCAGCAGCCAAGAGGGGGACAGTTACTCCTACGAGCAGTACTTC.

The V gene is TRBV7-7, the J gene TRBJ2-1, with 15 bases identical to TRBD2. The CDR3 covers 18 residues. CDR1 is SSHAT, CDR2 FNYEAQ, per germline (reference sequence). Trimming took 1 base from V and 6 from J; bases not matched to a gene: 7. CDR3 sequence reads: CASSLDTPGLAGGNEQFF. The CDR3 DNA reads TGTGCCAGCAGCTTAGACACCCCGGGACTAGCGGGAGGCAATGAGCAGTTCTTC.

This clonotype was recorded at least ten times. The rearrangement joins TRBV7-2 to TRBJ2-3, with TRBD2 matching over 12 bases. Trimming took 4 bases from V and 7 from J; bases not matched to a gene: 3. Germline CDR1 SGHTA, CDR2 FQGNSA. The CDR3 runs to 14 residues. As DNA, the CDR3 is TGTGCCAGCAGCTATACTAGCGGGGGGAATACGCAGTATTTT. Translated, it gives CASSYTSGGNTQYF.

This clonotype was recorded many times. V usage is TRBV5-1 and J usage is TRBJ2-7; D call uncertain. The CDR3 runs to 15 residues. Germline V gives CDR1 SGHRS, CDR2 YFSETQ. Trimming pared 4 bases from V and 4 bases from J, leaving 18 bases between. The CDR3 loop is CASSTPRINQYEQYF. The DNA for the CDR3 is TGCGCCAGCAGCACCCCGAGGATTAACCAGTACGAGCAGTACTTC.

The sample holds many counts of this clonotype. The CDR3 DNA reads TGTGCCAGCAGCCTAGGGGCTGGACAGGGGGCGGAAGGGGAGCTGTTTTTT. Translated, it gives CASSLGAGQGAEGELFF. The rearrangement uses TRBV11-3 and TRBJ2-2; 11 bases line up with TRBD1. The CDR3 is made up of 17 amino acids. CDR1 and CDR2 (germline): SGHNT, YENEEA. The V and J ends lost 5 bases and 8 bases, in that order; junction bases with no gene match: 13.